The subject of this entry is one T cell receptor beta chain. The antigen it binds to is not known. Mismatch with germline at one junction end may stem from a read error. The sample originates from a study of OX40 agonist ivuxolimab in advanced cancers. Background for the entire study: Ivuxolimab was an agonistic, fully human IgG2 monoclonal antibody directed against OX40 (CD134), a costimulatory receptor. Intravenous ivuxolimab was administered to patients every 2 weeks at six dose levels: 0.01, 0.1, 0.3, 1.5, 3 and 10 mg/kg. Of the 50 to 55 dose-escalation patients, hepatocellular carcinoma was present in about 20, melanoma in around 15, renal cell carcinoma in 9 and head and neck cancer in 9. A male proportion of 82.7% and a mean age of around 60 years, ranging from roughly 23 to 90, were recorded for the dose-escalation cohort. Patients were allowed to have had prior anti-PD-1, anti-PD-L1 or anti-CTLA-4 therapy, and 40% of the dose-escalation patients had been treated with checkpoint inhibitors. Partial responses occurred in three dose-escalation patients, of whom one had hepatocellular carcinoma and two had cutaneous melanoma. Peripheral TCRbeta sequencing was intended to test whether TCR sequence diversity was altered and clonal T-cell expansion was caused by ivuxolimab. The paper covers the monotherapy dose-escalation part of the phase I ivuxolimab trial, which included N of about 50 patients. Overall study results and their limits: On average, CD8+ T cells showed more expanded clones than CD4+ T cells after ivuxolimab. Low levels of normalized T-cell clonal expansion were also shown by some nonresponding patients. In the 0.1-3.0 mg/kg groups, partial responders had among the lowest normalized peripheral clonal expansion, particularly in CD8+ T cells. At doses of 0.1 to 3.0 mg/kg, clonal expansion of both CD4+ and CD8+ blood T cells was observed from baseline to week 6. Antigen specificity was not determined for the clonally expanded peripheral T cells.

Counted from cysteine to phenylalanine, this CDR3 has 18 amino acids. The read is trimmed to its CDR3 DNA, 54 bases read in frame from base 1. The germline V gene encodes CDR1 LNHNV and CDR2 YYDKDF (reference sequence). For sequencing of the TCRbeta CDR3 region, genomic DNA was extracted from the sorted cells. TCRbeta CDR3 regions were sequenced using the immunoSEQ Assay. The source is immuneACCESS, and TCRdb retained only in-frame sequences with V and J called. Part of the clones is not carried over; for the studies checked, unresolved V genes explain less than half of this, and the remainder is unexplained. The sample data list around 20,000 clones, and around four fifths of these were observed just once. The top ten clonotypes cover 3.1% of the sample. The trial excluded patients who had a history of autoimmune disease or were on systemic immunosuppression. Peripheral blood for TCR sequencing was collected from all dose cohorts at baseline, on cycle 4 day 1, and on cycle 7 day 1. The samples were drawn from a first-in-human, open-label, multicenter phase I dose-escalation trial of ivuxolimab. Adults with locally advanced or metastatic melanoma, renal cell carcinoma, hepatocellular carcinoma or head and neck squamous cell carcinoma were enrolled in the trial. Before TCR sequencing, CD4+ and CD8+ T cells were separately sorted from peripheral blood.

The sequenced sample was CD4+ or CD8+ T cells sorted from blood, obtained in a trial of the OX40 agonist ivuxolimab. The TCR sequence derives from an adult with an advanced solid tumor such as melanoma, head and neck, liver or kidney cancer. Here the chain combines TRBV15 and TRBJ2-1; the D gene is possibly TRBD1 or TRBD2, with 5 bases matching each. The CDR3 amino acid sequence is: CATSRGRGDYLSFNEQFF. The DNA reads TGTGCCACCAGCAGAGGAAGGGGCGACTACCTTTCCTTCAATGAGCAGTTCTTC.